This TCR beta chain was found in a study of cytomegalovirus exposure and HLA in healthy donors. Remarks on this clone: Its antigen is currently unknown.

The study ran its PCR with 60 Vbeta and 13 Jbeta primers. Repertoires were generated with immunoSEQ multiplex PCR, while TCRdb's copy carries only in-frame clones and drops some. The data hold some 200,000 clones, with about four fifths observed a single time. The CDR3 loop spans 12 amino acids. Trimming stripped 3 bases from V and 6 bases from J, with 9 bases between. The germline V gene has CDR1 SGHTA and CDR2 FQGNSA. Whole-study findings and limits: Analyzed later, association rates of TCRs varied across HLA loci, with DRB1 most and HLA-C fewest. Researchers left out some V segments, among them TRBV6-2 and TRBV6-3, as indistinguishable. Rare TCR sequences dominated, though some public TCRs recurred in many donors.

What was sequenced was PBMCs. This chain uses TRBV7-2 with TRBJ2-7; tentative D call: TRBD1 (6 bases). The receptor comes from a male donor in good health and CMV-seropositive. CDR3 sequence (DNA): TGTGCCAGCAGCTTGACAGGTGCCGAGCAGTACTTC. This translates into CASSLTGAEQYF.